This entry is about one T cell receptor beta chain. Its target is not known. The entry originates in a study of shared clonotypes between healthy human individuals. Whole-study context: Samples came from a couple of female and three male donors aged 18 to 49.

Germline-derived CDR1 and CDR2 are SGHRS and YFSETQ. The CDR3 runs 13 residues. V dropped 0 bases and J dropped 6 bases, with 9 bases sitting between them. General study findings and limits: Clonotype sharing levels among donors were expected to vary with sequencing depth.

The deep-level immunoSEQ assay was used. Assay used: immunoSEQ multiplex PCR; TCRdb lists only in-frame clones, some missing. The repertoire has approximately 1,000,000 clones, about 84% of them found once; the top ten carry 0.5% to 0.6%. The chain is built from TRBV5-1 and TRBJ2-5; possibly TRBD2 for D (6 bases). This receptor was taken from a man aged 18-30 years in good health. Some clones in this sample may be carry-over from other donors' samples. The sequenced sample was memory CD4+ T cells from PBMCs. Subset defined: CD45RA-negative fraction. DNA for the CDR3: TGCGCCAGCAGCTTGGACGGGGGACAGACCCAGTACTTC. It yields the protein CASSLDGGQTQYF. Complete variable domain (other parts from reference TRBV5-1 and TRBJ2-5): KAGVTQTPRYLIKTRGQQVTLSCSPISGHRSVSWYQQTPGQGLQFLFEYFSETQRNKGNFPGRFSGRQFSNSRSEMNVSTLELGDSALYLCASSLDGGQTQYFGPGTRLLVL.